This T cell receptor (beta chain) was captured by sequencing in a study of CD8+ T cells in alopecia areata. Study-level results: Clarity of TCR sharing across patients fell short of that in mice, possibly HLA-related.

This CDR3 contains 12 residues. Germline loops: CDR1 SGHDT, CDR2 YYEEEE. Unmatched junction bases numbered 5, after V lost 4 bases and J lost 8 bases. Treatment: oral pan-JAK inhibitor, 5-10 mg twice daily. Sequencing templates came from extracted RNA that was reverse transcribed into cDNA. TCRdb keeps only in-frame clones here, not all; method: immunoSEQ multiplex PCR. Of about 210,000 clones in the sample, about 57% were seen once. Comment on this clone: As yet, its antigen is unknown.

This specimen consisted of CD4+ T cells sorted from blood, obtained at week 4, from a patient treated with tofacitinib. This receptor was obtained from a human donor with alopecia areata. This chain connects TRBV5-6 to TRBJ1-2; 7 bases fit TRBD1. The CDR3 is CASSQGVGGYTF. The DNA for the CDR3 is TGTGCCAGCAGCCAGGGGGTTGGCGGCTACACCTTC.